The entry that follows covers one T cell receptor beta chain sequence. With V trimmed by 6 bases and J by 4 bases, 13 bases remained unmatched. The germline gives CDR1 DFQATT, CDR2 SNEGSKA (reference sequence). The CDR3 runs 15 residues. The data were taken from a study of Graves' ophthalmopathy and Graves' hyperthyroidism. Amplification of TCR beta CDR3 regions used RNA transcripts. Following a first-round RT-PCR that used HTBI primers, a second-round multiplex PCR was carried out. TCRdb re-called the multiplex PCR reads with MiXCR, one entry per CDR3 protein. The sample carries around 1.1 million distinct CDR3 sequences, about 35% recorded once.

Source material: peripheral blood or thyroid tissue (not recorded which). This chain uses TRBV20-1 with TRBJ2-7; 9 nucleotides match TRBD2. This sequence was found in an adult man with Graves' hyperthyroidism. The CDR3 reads CSATPSSGSLYEQYF. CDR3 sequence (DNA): TGCAGTGCCACCCCCAGTAGCGGGAGTCTGTACGAGCAGTACTTC.